This T cell receptor (beta chain) appears in the sequencing data of a study of cytomegalovirus exposure and HLA in healthy donors. Study-wide background: Unique TCRs numbering some 80 million, obtained from HLA-typed donors, made up an early data release. Study findings and constraints: Rarity characterized most TCR sequences, yet some public TCRs appeared in many donors. TCR beta V- and J-gene trimming, according to a later analysis, was linked to a missense DCLRE1C variant.

About this clone itself: Its antigen is unknown.

Use of 60 Vbeta and 13 Jbeta primers characterized the PCR. The table came from immunoSEQ multiplex PCR; TCRdb's copy has only in-frame clones and leaves some out. The sample yields approximately 100,000 clones, around 9.1% seen once. V trimming: 1 base; J trimming: 6 bases; junction bases outside the gene matches: 5. CDR1 and CDR2 from the germline V gene are MNHNS and SASEGT. This CDR3 has 16 amino acids. The clonotype originates from a middle-aged man in good health and CMV-seropositive. This chain joins TRBV6-1 and TRBJ2-1; TRBD2 matches 11 bases. The sequencing input was PBMCs. The CDR3 reads CASSEELAGVINEQFF. CDR3 in DNA: TGTGCCAGCAGTGAAGAACTAGCGGGAGTCATCAATGAGCAGTTCTTC.